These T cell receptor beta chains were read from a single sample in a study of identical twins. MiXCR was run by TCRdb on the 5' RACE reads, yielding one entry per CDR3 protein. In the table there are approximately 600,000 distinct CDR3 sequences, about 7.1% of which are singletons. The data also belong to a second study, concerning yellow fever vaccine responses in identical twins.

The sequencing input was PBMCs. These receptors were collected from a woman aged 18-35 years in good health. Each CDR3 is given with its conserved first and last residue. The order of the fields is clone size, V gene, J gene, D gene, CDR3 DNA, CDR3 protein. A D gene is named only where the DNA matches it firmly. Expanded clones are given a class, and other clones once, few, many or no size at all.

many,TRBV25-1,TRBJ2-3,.,TGTGCCAGCAGTGAATCCGGACGATTCACAGATACGCAGTATTTT,CASSESGRFTDTQYF
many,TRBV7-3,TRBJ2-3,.,TGTGCCAGCAGCCGAGGAGAGCCTAGCACAGATACGCAGTATTTT,CASSRGEPSTDTQYF
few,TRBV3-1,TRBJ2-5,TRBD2,TGTGCCAGCAGCCAAGATGGGAGGGGCTGGAGGGAGACCCAGTACTTC,CASSQDGRGWRETQYF
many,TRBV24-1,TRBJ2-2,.,TGTGCCACCAGTGATTGGGACAACACCGGGGAGCTGTTTTTT,CATSDWDNTGELFF
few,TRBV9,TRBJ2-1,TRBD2,TGTGCCAGCAGCGTAGTAGCGGGAGGGGGAAATGAGCAGTTCTTC,CASSVVAGGGNEQFF
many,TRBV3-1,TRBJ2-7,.,TGTGCCAGCAGCCAAGATCCAGGGCTAGCTACCTACGAGCAGTACTTC,CASSQDPGLATYEQYF
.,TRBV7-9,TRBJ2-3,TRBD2,TGTGCCAGCAGCCAGGGACTAGCGGGGTATGATACGCAGTATTTT,CASSQGLAGYDTQYF
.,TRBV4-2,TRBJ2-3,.,TGTGCCGGCAGCCCCGGGGTGAGCACAGATACGCAGTATTTT,CAGSPGVSTDTQYF
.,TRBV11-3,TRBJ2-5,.,TGTGCCAGCAGCTTAGGATTCTCGGTCCGCCAAGAGACCCAGTACTTC,CASSLGFSVRQETQYF
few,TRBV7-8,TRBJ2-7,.,TGTGCCAGCAGCAGACCCCCGAGGGGCGGGAACGAGCAGTACTTC,CASSRPPRGGNEQYF
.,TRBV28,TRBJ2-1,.,TGTGCCAGCAGTTTCGGGACAATTTCCTACAATGAGCAGTTCTTC,CASSFGTISYNEQFF
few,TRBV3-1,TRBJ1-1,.,TGTGCCAGCAGCCCTCCAGGGGCGGGCACTGAAGCTTTCTTT,CASSPPGAGTEAFF
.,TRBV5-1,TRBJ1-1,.,TGCGCCAGCAGCTTGGAGCCCCGCCGCGGGAACACTGAAGCTTTCTTT,CASSLEPRRGNTEAFF
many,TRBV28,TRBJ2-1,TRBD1,TGTGCCAGCAGGCCCTTCCCGACAGGGAGCTACAATGAGCAGTTCTTC,CASRPFPTGSYNEQFF
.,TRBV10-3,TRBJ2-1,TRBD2,TGTGCCATCAGTCATACTACTAGCGGGGGGTACAATGAGCAGTTCTTC,CAISHTTSGGYNEQFF
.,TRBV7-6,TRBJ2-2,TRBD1,TGTGCCAGCAGCTCTGCCGACAGGGGGTACACCGGGGAGCTGTTTTTT,CASSSADRGYTGELFF
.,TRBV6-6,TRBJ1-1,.,TGTGCCAGCAGTTTGGAACCAGGCACTGAAGCTTTCTTT,CASSLEPGTEAFF
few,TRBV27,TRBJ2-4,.,TGTGCCAGCAGTCCGAGACCGGGCATTCAGTACTTC,CASSPRPGIQYF
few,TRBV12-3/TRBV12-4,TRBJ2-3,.,TGTGCCAGCAGTTTTCTGCCAGCGGCCAGGGATACGCAGTATTTT,CASSFLPAARDTQYF
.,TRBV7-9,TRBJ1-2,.,TGTGCCAGCAGCTTATTCAGGGTTGACAATGGCTACACCTTC,CASSLFRVDNGYTF
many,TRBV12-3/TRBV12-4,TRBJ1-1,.,TGTGCCAGCAGCGGGGGGGAGAACACTGAAGCTTTCTTT,CASSGGENTEAFF
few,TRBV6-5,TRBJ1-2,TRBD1,TGTGCCAGTAGTTACGAGGGACAGGGGGGCTATGGCTACACCTTC,CASSYEGQGGYGYTF
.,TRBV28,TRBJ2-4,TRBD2,TGTGCCAGCAGCCGACTAGCGGGGGGCAAAAACATTCAGTACTTC,CASSRLAGGKNIQYF
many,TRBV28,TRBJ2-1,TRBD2,TGTGCCAGCAGTGTAGCGGGAGAGTTCAATGAGCAGTTCTTC,CASSVAGEFNEQFF
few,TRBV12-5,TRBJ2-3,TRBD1,TGTGCTAGTGGTGACAGGGGGCTTGCAGATACGCAGTATTTT,CASGDRGLADTQYF
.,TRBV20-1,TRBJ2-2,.,TGCAGTGCTCCCGGGACAACGAACACCGGGGAGCTGTTTTTT,CSAPGTTNTGELFF
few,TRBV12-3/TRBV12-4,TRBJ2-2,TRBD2,TGTGCCAGCAGTTTCCCCACGGGACTAGCGGGTTCCGGGGAGCTGTTTTTT,CASSFPTGLAGSGELFF
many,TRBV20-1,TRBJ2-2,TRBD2,TGCAGTGCTAGAAAAAGGGGACTAGCGTCTAACACCGGGGAGCTGTTTTTT,CSARKRGLASNTGELFF
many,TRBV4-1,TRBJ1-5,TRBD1,TGCGCCAGCAGCCTTGGTAAACAGGGGGGAGGCAATCAGCCCCAGCATTTT,CASSLGKQGGGNQPQHF
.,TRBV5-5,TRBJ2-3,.,TGTGCCAGGAGCTTGGGGCTCACAGATACGCAGTATTTT,CARSLGLTDTQYF
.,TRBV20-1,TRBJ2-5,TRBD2,TGCAGTGCTAGAGGTTTAGGGACTAGCGGGGGGTACCAAGAGACCCAGTACTTC,CSARGLGTSGGYQETQYF
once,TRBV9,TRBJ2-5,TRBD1,TGTGCCAGCAGCGTCAAAGGGGGACAGGGGGCGGGTGTGCAGTACTTC,CASSVKGGQGAGVQYF
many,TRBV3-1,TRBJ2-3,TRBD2,TGTGCCAGCAGCCAAGATGGTGGCGGGGGGACAGATACGCAGTATTTT,CASSQDGGGGTDTQYF
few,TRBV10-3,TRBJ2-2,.,TGTGCCATCGGGTTAGCCGAACCTAACACCGGGGAGCTGTTTTTT,CAIGLAEPNTGELFF
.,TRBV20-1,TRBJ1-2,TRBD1,TGCAGTGCTAGACCCACAGGGGGAGAGGGCTACACCTTC,CSARPTGGEGYTF
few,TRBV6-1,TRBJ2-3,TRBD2,TGTGCCAGCTTTGCGGGGGGAAGCACAGATACGCAGTATTTT,CASFAGGSTDTQYF
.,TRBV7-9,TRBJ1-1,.,TGTGCCAGCTTCCCCCAGGGCGCTCCGGCTGAAGCTTTCTTT,CASFPQGAPAEAFF
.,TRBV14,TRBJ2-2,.,TGTGCCAGCAGCCTGGGACCAACTCCGAACACCGGGGAGCTGTTTTTT,CASSLGPTPNTGELFF
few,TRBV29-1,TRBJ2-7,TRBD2,TGCAGCGTTGTGGTATCTAGCGGGACATGGTACGAGCAGTACTTC,CSVVVSSGTWYEQYF
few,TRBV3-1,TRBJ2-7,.,TGTGCCAGCAGCCGCTCCGGGACCCGGGCGGGCGAGCAGTACTTC,CASSRSGTRAGEQYF
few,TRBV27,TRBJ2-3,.,TGTGCCAGCAGATTACTAGCCTTACTACCCACAGATACGCAGTATTTT,CASRLLALLPTDTQYF
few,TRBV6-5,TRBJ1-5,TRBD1,TGTGCCAGCAGTTCAGGGACAGGGTATAGCAATCAGCCCCAGCATTTT,CASSSGTGYSNQPQHF
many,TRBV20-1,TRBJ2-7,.,TGCAGTGCCGGATCGTTAAGCTCCTACGAGCAGTACTTC,CSAGSLSSYEQYF
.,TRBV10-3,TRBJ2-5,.,TGTGCCATCAGCGAGGGGGTCGGGGAGACCCAGTACTTC,CAISEGVGETQYF
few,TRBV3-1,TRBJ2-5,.,TGTGCCAGCAGCCAAATCCGGGGGAGGCAAGAGACCCAGTACTTC,CASSQIRGRQETQYF
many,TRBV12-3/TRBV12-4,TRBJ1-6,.,TGTGCCAGCAGTTTAGGCGGGATTTCGGACGCTGCCCTCCACTTT,CASSLGGISDAALHF
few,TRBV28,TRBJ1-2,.,TGTGCCAGCAGCCAAGGGACAATCAAGACCCCCTATGGCTACACCTTC,CASSQGTIKTPYGYTF
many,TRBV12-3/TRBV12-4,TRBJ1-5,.,TGTGCCAGCAGTTTTGTTAGTGGAAGCAATCAGCCCCAGCATTTT,CASSFVSGSNQPQHF